These 27 T cell receptor beta chains were sequenced from one sample in a study of cytomegalovirus exposure and HLA in healthy donors. The PCR was carried out with 60 Vbeta primers and 13 Jbeta primers. Assay used: immunoSEQ multiplex PCR; TCRdb lists only in-frame clones, some missing. The sample lists 150,000 or so clones, over 60% occurring once. The sample was PBMCs. These receptor sequences come from a woman in her twenties or thirties in good health and CMV-seropositive.

V gene TRBV15 combines with J gene TRBJ2-1; 9 nucleotides match TRBD2. This CDR3 has 12 residues. Germline V gives CDR1 LNHNV, CDR2 YYDKDF (reference sequence). Unmatched junction bases numbered 7, after V lost 5 bases and J lost 14 bases. The CDR3 reads CATSFQRGAEFF. CDR3 nucleotides: TGTGCCACCAGCTTTCAGCGGGGGGCGGAGTTCTTC.

Regarding this clone: The junction departs from germline at one end; a sequencing error may be responsible. V and J are TRBV7-7 and TRBJ1-5, with 7 bases matching TRBD1. Per germline, CDR1 SSHAT and CDR2 FNYEAQ (reference sequence). This CDR3 comprises 20 residues. In DNA form, the CDR3 reads TGTGCTAGCAGCCGGAAGGGTGGTTTTAGGGGGCGCGGTAGCAATCAGCCCCAGCATTTT. It translates to CASSRKGGFRGRGSNQPQHF.

This clone was detected a few times. V gene TRBV6-5 combines with J gene TRBJ2-2; no definite D call. CDR1 and CDR2 (germline): MNHEY, SVGAGI. This CDR3 is built from 13 residues. Trimming cost V 7 bases and J 6 bases, with 12 bases left between them. CDR3 nucleotides: TGTGCCAGCACCAAAGCATATGCCGGGGAGCTGTTTTTT. It translates to CASTKAYAGELFF.

This clone showed up just a few times. V is TRBV28 and J is TRBJ2-7, with TRBD1 as a possible D gene (5 bases). Trimming removed 6 bases from V and 5 bases from J, with 11 bases in between. Germline V CDR1 and CDR2: MDHEN, SYDVKM. CDR3 length: 12 residues. The CDR3 DNA follows: TGTGCCAGCAGCACCAGGGCCCACGAGCAGTACTTC. Amino acids: CASSTRAHEQYF. Variable domain in full (rest from reference TRBV28 and TRBJ2-7): DVKVTQSSRYLVKRTGEKVFLECVQDMDHENMFWYRQDPGLGLRLIYFSYDVKMKEKGDIPEGYSVSREKKERFSLILESASTNQTSMYLCASSTRAHEQYFGPGTRLTVT.

This chain links TRBV5-1 with TRBJ1-6; D is undetermined. Trimming removed 0 bases at V and 9 bases at J, with 13 bases between. Germline V gene sequence: CDR1 SGHRS, CDR2 YFSETQ. The CDR3 contains 15 residues. The CDR3: CASSLGAGMGSPLHF. CDR3 in DNA: TGCGCCAGCAGCTTGGGGGCAGGAATGGGTTCACCCCTCCACTTT.

The chain has TRBV9 and TRBJ1-5; 8 bases align to TRBD1. V dropped 0 bases and J dropped 4; count of bases not matched to a gene: 3. Germline CDR1 is SGDLS and CDR2 is YYNGEE. The CDR3 is 15 amino acids. Here the CDR3 reads CASSVEGQGNQPQHF. CDR3 bases: TGTGCCAGCAGCGTAGAAGGACAGGGTAATCAGCCCCAGCATTTT.

This rearrangement joins TRBV5-6 to TRBJ2-3, with a tentative D call TRBD2 (5 bases). This CDR3 is built from 14 residues. Germline CDR1 reads SGHDT; CDR2 reads YYEEEE. V was pared by 0 bases and J by 5 bases, with 10 bases between. Here the CDR3 reads CASSLERDGDTQYF. In DNA form, the CDR3 reads TGTGCCAGCAGCTTGGAGAGGGATGGAGATACGCAGTATTTT.

The V gene is TRBV30, the J gene TRBJ1-5, with D possibly matching TRBD1 (6 bases). Germline V CDR1 and CDR2: GTSNPN, SVGIG (reference sequence). The ends were cut back, 0 bases at V and 3 bases at J, with 18 bases in the middle. The CDR3 has 17 amino acids. The CDR3 DNA reads as TGTGCCTGGAGTGTAAGGTGGTCGGGGACAAACAATCAGCCCCAGCATTTT. It codes for CAWSVRWSGTNNQPQHF.

V usage is TRBV25-1 and J usage is TRBJ1-1, with D perhaps matching TRBD1 (6 bases). V was shortened by 0 bases and J by 0 bases, with 11 bases between the two germline ends. The germline CDR1 and CDR2 sequences are MGHDK and SYGVNS. The CDR3 has 16 residues. DNA of the CDR3: TGTGCCAGCAGTGAATACGGGACATCCATGAACACTGAAGCTTTCTTT. This translates into CASSEYGTSMNTEAFF.

This clone was detected once. The genes are TRBV5-4 and TRBJ2-7, with D possibly being TRBD2 (5 bases). The length of the CDR3 is 14 residues. V lost 1 base to trimming and J lost 6 bases, with 14 bases between them. Germline assignment: CDR1 SGHNT and CDR2 YYREEE (reference sequence). CDR3 amino acids: CASSLTGVLGEQYF. As DNA, the CDR3 is TGTGCCAGCAGCTTGACCGGGGTGTTAGGCGAGCAGTACTTC.

The V call is TRBV5-8, the J call TRBJ1-2, with D perhaps TRBD1 (5 bases). From germline, CDR1 is SGHTS and CDR2 YDEGEE. Trimming removed 1 base at V and 2 bases at J, with 12 bases between. The length of the CDR3 is 15 residues. CDR3 DNA: TGTGCCAGCAGCTTGTACCGGGGGATAAACTATGGCTACACCTTC. It encodes CASSLYRGINYGYTF.

J is TRBJ1-2 and V is TRBV19; D unclear. V was clipped by 6 bases and J by 4 bases, with 12 bases between them. Germline CDR1 and CDR2: LNHDA and SQIVND (reference sequence). The length of the CDR3 is 13 residues. DNA of the CDR3: TGTGCCAGTAGGACCGGGAGACCCTATGGCTACACCTTC. The encoded protein is CASRTGRPYGYTF.

This clone was detected once. The V gene is TRBV6-5, the J gene TRBJ1-1, with 7 positions matching TRBD1. CDR1 and CDR2 (germline): MNHEY, SVGAGI. This CDR3 has 14 residues. J lost 8 bases, V lost 8 bases, and 14 bases had no gene match. CDR3 protein: CASLKGANVGEAFF. The CDR3, as DNA: TGTGCCAGCCTTAAGGGGGCCAACGTGGGAGAAGCTTTCTTT.

This rearrangement joins TRBV30 to TRBJ1-5, with a weak D call TRBD1 (6 bases). The V and J ends lost 0 bases and 8 bases respectively, with 14 bases between them. The CDR3 spans 14 residues. Per germline, CDR1 GTSNPN and CDR2 SVGIG (reference sequence). This chain's CDR3 is CAWSVVGAQEPQHF. CDR3 DNA sequence: TGTGCCTGGAGTGTCGTGGGGGCTCAAGAGCCCCAGCATTTT.

The rearrangement uses TRBV2 and TRBJ2-5, with 7 bases identical to TRBD1. Per germline, CDR1 SNHLY and CDR2 FYNNEI. The ends lost 2 bases at V and 5 bases at J; junction bases unmatched: 5. This CDR3 has 14 amino acids. CDR3 DNA: TGTGCCAGCAGTGAATCCGGGACAGAGGAGACCCAGTACTTC. Protein sequence: CASSESGTEETQYF.

The chain carries TRBV2 and TRBJ2-2; D perhaps matches TRBD1 (7 bases). Germline V CDR1 and CDR2: SNHLY, FYNNEI. This CDR3 has 15 residues. Trimming took 8 bases from V and 2 from J, leaving 15 bases between them. The CDR3 here is CASVEGQTNTGELFF. The DNA of the CDR3 is TGTGCCAGCGTGGAGGGACAGACCAACACCGGGGAGCTGTTTTTT.

The genes are TRBV9 and TRBJ2-3, with a possible D match to TRBD2 (6 bases). V was trimmed by 0 bases and J by 1 base, leaving 12 bases between them. Germline V gives CDR1 SGDLS, CDR2 YYNGEE. The CDR3 extends over 16 amino acids. The CDR3 coding sequence is TGTGCCAGCAGCGTAGCTACCGTAGCGGGCACAGATACGCAGTATTTT. Translating gives CASSVATVAGTDTQYF.

This chain joins TRBV6-4 and TRBJ1-2; the match to TRBD1 covers 7 bases. The V segment lost 5 bases and the J segment 8 bases; nucleotides outside the gene matches: 8. Germline V CDR1 and CDR2: MRHNA, SNTAGT. CDR3 length: 13 amino acids. The DNA for the CDR3 is TGTGCCAGCAGTACACAGGGGCTTGGGGGCTACACCTTC. This sequence encodes CASSTQGLGGYTF.

With regard to this clone: The sample carries other DNA sequences with the same CDR3. This chain links TRBV5-5 with TRBJ1-1; a weak D match, TRBD1 (6 bases). The CDR3 contains 13 residues. The germline CDR1 and CDR2 sequences are SGHKS and YYEKEE (reference sequence). V gave up 2 bases and J gave up 1 base, with 6 bases separating them. The CDR3 protein is CASSLQGNTEAFF. The CDR3 DNA sequence: TGTGCCAGCAGCTTACAGGGGAACACTGAAGCTTTCTTT.

The chain carries TRBV27 and TRBJ1-5; perhaps TRBD1 as D (6 bases). The CDR3 loop spans 14 amino acids. Germline V CDR1 and CDR2: MNHEY, SMNVEV (reference sequence). Trimming removed 3 bases from V and 1 base from J, with 7 bases in between. The CDR3 nucleotides are TGTGCCAGCAGTTTCCAGGGGAGCAATCAGCCCCAGCATTTT. It is translated as CASSFQGSNQPQHF.

This chain links TRBV9 with TRBJ1-1; possibly TRBD1 for D (6 bases). This CDR3 spans 15 amino acids. V was shortened by 4 bases and J by 3 bases, with 16 bases between the two germline ends. Looked up from germline, CDR1 is SGDLS and CDR2 is YYNGEE. The CDR3 DNA follows: TGTGCCAGCAGCCCTGGGGGCGGGAGGGACACTGAAGCTTTCTTT. Protein: CASSPGGGRDTEAFF.

The chain carries TRBV7-6 and TRBJ2-3; TRBD1 matches 7 bases. The CDR3 extends over 15 amino acids. V shed 5 bases and J 2 bases; nucleotides not matched to a gene: 7. Germline V gene sequence: CDR1 SGHVS, CDR2 FNYEAQ. The CDR3 DNA sequence: TGTGCCAGCAGCCTGGGACAGCATACCACAGATACGCAGTATTTT. Amino acid sequence: CASSLGQHTTDTQYF.

V and J are TRBV4-1 and TRBJ2-2; no clear D gene. The CDR3 covers 12 residues. Trimming took 7 bases from V and 7 from J, leaving 10 bases between them. Germline-derived CDR1 and CDR2 are MGHRA and YSYEKL. The CDR3 DNA sequence: TGCGCCAGCACAAAACTTAACGGGGAGCTGTTTTTT. This translates into CASTKLNGELFF.

The chain combines TRBV28 with TRBJ1-2; D unclear. The length of the CDR3 is 11 residues. Trimming shortened V by 8 bases and J by 4 bases, and 8 bases separated the two germline ends. The germline gives CDR1 MDHEN, CDR2 SYDVKM. CDR3 nucleotides: TGTGCCAGCGCGTCGGGCTATGGCTACACCTTC. It yields the protein CASASGYGYTF.

As DNA, the CDR3 is TGTGCCAGCAGCTCCCGGACAGGCAGACCTGAAAAACTGTTTTTT. The encoded protein is CASSSRTGRPEKLFF. The chain employs TRBV7-9 and TRBJ1-4; 7 bases map to TRBD1. The germline gives CDR1 SEHNR, CDR2 FQNEAQ (reference sequence). The CDR3 consists of 15 residues. J gave up 7 bases and V 4 bases, and 9 bases lay outside the gene matches. Complete variable domain (other parts from reference TRBV7-9 and TRBJ1-4): DTGVSQNPRHKITKRGQNVTFRCDPISEHNRLYWYRQTLGQGPEFLTYFQNEAQLEKSRLLSDRFSAERPKGSFSTLEIQRTEQGDSAMYLCASSSRTGRPEKLFFGSGTQLSVL.

CDR3 sequence: CASSIERESYTSLHF. The CDR3 DNA is TGTGCCAGTAGTATAGAGAGAGAGTCCTATACCTCCCTCCACTTT. The chain recombines TRBV19 with TRBJ1-6; D is ambiguous. This CDR3 comprises 15 residues. The ends were cut back, 0 bases at V and 14 bases at J, with 17 bases in the middle. Germline CDR1 LNHDA, CDR2 SQIVND (reference sequence).

The chain is built from TRBV6-4 and TRBJ2-1, with TRBD2 identical over 11 bases. The CDR3 consists of 15 residues. J was trimmed by 5 bases and V by 6 bases; bases with no gene match: 6. Germline V gives CDR1 MRHNA, CDR2 SNTAGT. The CDR3 nucleotides read TGTGCCAGCAGGGTAGCGGGGGGGCTCCACAATGAGCAGTTCTTC. It is translated as CASRVAGGLHNEQFF.